These 16 T cell receptor beta chains came from one sample sequenced in a study of T cells in localized non-small cell lung cancer. Measured with immunoSEQ multiplex PCR; TCRdb has only the in-frame clones, and not every one. The sample lists more than 5,000 clones; more than 35% were seen once. The input for sequencing was lung tumor tissue, taken before any cancer treatment. Every receptor here comes from a man between 40 and 75 years old with stage III lung adenocarcinoma.

The chain employs TRBV19 and TRBJ2-1; 9 nucleotides match TRBD1. Germline V gives CDR1 LNHDA, CDR2 SQIVND (reference sequence). The CDR3 runs to 16 residues. After removal of 4 bases from V and 3 bases from J, the junction contained 7 bases not matched to a gene. The DNA for the CDR3 is TGTGCCAGTAGTACCAGACAGGGGGTCAGCTACAATGAGCAGTTCTTC. It specifies CASSTRQGVSYNEQFF.

The chain joins TRBV19 to TRBJ2-7; tentatively, D is TRBD1 or TRBD2 (5 bases each). Deletions cut 11 bases from V and 2 bases from J, with 19 bases between. Germline CDR1 reads LNHDA; CDR2 reads SQIVND (reference sequence). This CDR3 spans 14 amino acids. As DNA, the CDR3 is TGTGCCTCAAGGGGTGGGACGGAAACCTACGAGCAGTACTTC. Its translation: CASRGGTETYEQYF.

The genes are TRBV23-1 and TRBJ1-3, with 7 bases aligning to TRBD1. TRBV23-1 is sorted into the ORF group, with uncertain function. The CDR3 consists of 16 residues. Unmatched junction bases numbered 13, after V lost 6 bases and J lost 5 bases. The CDR3 DNA follows: TGCGCCAGCAGCCAAGATATAGGGGGCAAAAGAAACACCATATATTTT. Amino acid sequence: CASSQDIGGKRNTIYF.

The chain uses TRBV19 and TRBJ2-2, with 7 positions matching TRBD1. With 5 bases clipped from V and 4 bases from J, the junction kept 4 bases outside the gene matches. CDR1 and CDR2 from the germline V gene are LNHDA and SQIVND (reference sequence). The length of the CDR3 is 14 residues. The CDR3 protein is CASSHRGSTGELFF. DNA for the CDR3: TGTGCCAGTAGTCACAGGGGTTCCACCGGGGAGCTGTTTTTT. Looking up the rest from reference TRBV19 and TRBJ2-2 gives the full variable domain: DGGITQSPKYLFRKEGQNVTLSCEQNLNHDAMYWYRQDPGQGLRLIYYSQIVNDFQKGDIAEGYSVSREKKESFPLTVTSAQKNPTAFYLCASSHRGSTGELFFGEGSRLTVL.

The rearrangement joins TRBV6-8 to TRBJ1-4; D is perhaps TRBD1 (5 bases). Germline-derived CDR1 and CDR2 are MNHGY and SAAAGT. The germline V and J ends were trimmed by 10 bases and 3 bases, with 21 bases remaining between them. The CDR3 length is 16 residues. The CDR3 loop reads CATASGYNRANEKLFF. The CDR3 DNA reads as TGTGCCACGGCCTCAGGGTATAATAGGGCTAATGAAAAACTGTTTTTT.

In its sample, this clone is medium-sized. The rearrangement joins TRBV4-1 to TRBJ2-5; D not certain. The germline V and J ends were trimmed by 0 bases and 5 bases, with 13 bases remaining between them. The CDR3 totals 15 residues. Germline V CDR1 and CDR2: MGHRA, YSYEKL. Here the CDR3 DNA reads TGCGCCAGCAGCCAAGACGGAGCGTCTTGGGAGACCCAGTACTTC. This translates into CASSQDGASWETQYF.

The V call is TRBV9, the J call TRBJ2-2, with 9 bases identical to TRBD1. V shed 5 bases, J shed 5 bases, and the junction held 7 bases outside the gene matches. The germline V gene has CDR1 SGDLS and CDR2 YYNGEE. This CDR3 region has 15 residues. The CDR3 spells CASSLRQGVTGELFF. DNA for the CDR3: TGTGCCAGCAGTTTACGACAGGGGGTTACCGGGGAGCTGTTTTTT. Full variable domain (rest looked up from reference TRBV9 and TRBJ2-2): DSGVTQTPKHLITATGQRVTLRCSPRSGDLSVYWYQQSLDQGLQFLIQYYNGEERAKGNILERFSAQQFPDLHSELNLSSLELGDSALYFCASSLRQGVTGELFFGEGSRLTVL.

The chain is built from TRBV10-1 and TRBJ1-1, with a tentative D call TRBD1 (5 bases). The germline V gene encodes CDR1 WNHNN and CDR2 SYGVQD (reference sequence). Between the trimmed V and J ends, which lost 2 bases and 10 bases, there was a span of 11 bases. The length of the CDR3 is 12 residues. The CDR3 nucleotides read TGCGCCAGCAGTGAGCCCGGGACGATAGCTTTCTTT. Translated, it gives CASSEPGTIAFF.

A few counts support this clone. J is TRBJ1-2 and V is TRBV29-1; D is uncertain. Germline V gene data show CDR1 as SQVTM and CDR2 as ANQGSEA. The CDR3 spans 13 residues. The V gene lost 6 bases and the J gene lost 5 bases, with 16 bases spanning the gap. Written as DNA, the CDR3 is TGCAGCGTCTCGGCAGCGGTGGGGTATGGCTACACCTTC. This translates into CSVSAAVGYGYTF.

A few counts support this clone. The junction departs from the called germline gene at one end, perhaps through a read error. V is TRBV6-8 and J is TRBJ1-6; 7 bases fit TRBD1. This CDR3 comprises 16 residues. Germline-derived CDR1 and CDR2 are MNHGY and SAAAGT. Here the CDR3 DNA reads TGTGCCAGCAGCACAGGGGTCTTTTCCTATAATTCACCCTTCCACTTT. Amino acids: CASSTGVFSYNSPFHF.

This clone was found a few times. This chain connects TRBV10-3 to TRBJ2-7; maybe TRBD1 (6 bases). Trimming pared 3 bases from V and 5 bases from J, leaving 17 bases between. CDR3 size: 15 residues. Germline values: CDR1 ENHRY, CDR2 SYGVKD. CDR3 protein: CAISDPMTGLDEQYF. Here the CDR3 DNA reads TGTGCCATCAGTGACCCCATGACAGGCCTTGACGAGCAGTACTTC.

The rearrangement links TRBV6-7 to TRBJ2-2; no clear D. TRBV6-7 carries the ORF label, with uncertain function. Between the trimmed V and J ends, which lost 8 bases and 6 bases, there was a span of 7 bases. The CDR3 covers 11 residues. The chain's CDR3 is CASLLAGELFF. The CDR3 region has the DNA TGTGCCAGCCTCCTCGCCGGGGAGCTGTTTTTT.

The chain combines TRBV28 with TRBJ1-1; D is possibly TRBD1 (5 bases). CDR1 is MDHEN, CDR2 SYDVKM, per germline. The ends were cut back, 4 bases at V and 8 bases at J, with 20 bases in the middle. The CDR3 spans 15 residues. CDR3 coding DNA: TGTGCCAGCAGTTCCGCCACACGGGCGGGGCGCGAAGCTTTCTTT. Its protein is CASSSATRAGREAFF.

V is TRBV19 and J is TRBJ1-5, with D perhaps TRBD1 (5 bases). V lost 6 bases to trimming and J lost 9 bases, with 18 bases between them. The germline CDR1 and CDR2 sequences are LNHDA and SQIVND (reference sequence). The CDR3 totals 14 residues. CDR3 loop: CASSLGAVYPPQHF. For the CDR3, the DNA is TGTGCCAGTAGCCTTGGGGCTGTTTACCCGCCCCAGCATTTT.

This clone was observed a few times. The J gene is TRBJ1-2, the V gene TRBV9; 9 bases map to TRBD1. The CDR3 is 15 residues long. V lost 0 bases to trimming and J lost 3 bases; unmatched junction nucleotides: 3. In germline, CDR1 is SGDLS, CDR2 YYNGEE. The CDR3 spells CASSVEGQGDYGYTF. Written as DNA, the CDR3 is TGTGCCAGCAGCGTAGAGGGACAGGGAGACTATGGCTACACCTTC.

The gene calls are TRBV19 and TRBJ2-1; maybe TRBD1 (7 bases). The V end was cut by 6 bases, the J end by 5 bases, with 20 bases between. Germline assignment: CDR1 LNHDA and CDR2 SQIVND (reference sequence). The length of the CDR3 is 16 residues. Here the CDR3 DNA reads TGTGCCAGTAGCCTCGGAGGGGGCGCAGGGGACAATGAGCAGTTCTTC. It is translated as CASSLGGGAGDNEQFF.